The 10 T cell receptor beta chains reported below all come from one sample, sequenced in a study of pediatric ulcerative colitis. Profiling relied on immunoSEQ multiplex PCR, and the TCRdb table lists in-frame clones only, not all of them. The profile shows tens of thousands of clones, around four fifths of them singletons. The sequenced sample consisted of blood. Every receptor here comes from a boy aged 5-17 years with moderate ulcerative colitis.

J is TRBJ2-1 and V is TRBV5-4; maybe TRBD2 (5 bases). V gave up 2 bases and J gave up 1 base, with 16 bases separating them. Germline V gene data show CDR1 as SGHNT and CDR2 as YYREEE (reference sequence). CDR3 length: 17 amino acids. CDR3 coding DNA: TGTGCCAGCAGCTTTACCCCCACGGGATCTTCCTACAATGAGCAGTTCTTC. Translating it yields CASSFTPTGSSYNEQFF.

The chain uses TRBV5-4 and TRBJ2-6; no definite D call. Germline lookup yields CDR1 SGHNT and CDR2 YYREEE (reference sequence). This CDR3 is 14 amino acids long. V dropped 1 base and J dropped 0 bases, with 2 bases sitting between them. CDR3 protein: CASSLSSGANVLTF. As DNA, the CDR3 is TGTGCCAGCAGCTTGAGCTCTGGGGCCAACGTCCTGACTTTC.

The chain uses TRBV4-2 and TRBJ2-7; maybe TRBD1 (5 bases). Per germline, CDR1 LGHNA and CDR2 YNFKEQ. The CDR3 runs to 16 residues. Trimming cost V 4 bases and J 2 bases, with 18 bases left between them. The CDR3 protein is CASSPPRTRQTYEQYF. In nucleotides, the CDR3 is TGTGCCAGCAGCCCCCCCCGGACGCGACAGACCTACGAGCAGTACTTC.

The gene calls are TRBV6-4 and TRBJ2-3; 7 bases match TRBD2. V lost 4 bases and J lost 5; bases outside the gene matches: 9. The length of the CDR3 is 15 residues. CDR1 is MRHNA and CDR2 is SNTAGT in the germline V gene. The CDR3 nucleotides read TGTGCCAGCAGTGCTAGCGGCAGGGTGGTAGATACGCAGTATTTT. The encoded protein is CASSASGRVVDTQYF.

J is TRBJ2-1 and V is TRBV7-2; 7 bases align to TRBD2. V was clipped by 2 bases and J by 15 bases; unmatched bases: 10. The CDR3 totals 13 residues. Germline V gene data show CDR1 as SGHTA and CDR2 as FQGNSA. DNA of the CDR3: TGTGCCAGCAGCTTAACCTCTGTGCGGGAGTCGTTCTTC. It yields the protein CASSLTSVRESFF.

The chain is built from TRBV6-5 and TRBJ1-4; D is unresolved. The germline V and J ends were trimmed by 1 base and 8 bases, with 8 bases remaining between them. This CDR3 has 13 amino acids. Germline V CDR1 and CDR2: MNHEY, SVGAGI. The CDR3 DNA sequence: TGTGCCAGCAGTTACTTACCCTGGGAAAAACTGTTTTTT. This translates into CASSYLPWEKLFF.

This CDR3 is CASGRGNTGELFF. The CDR3 nucleotides are TGCGCCAGTGGGAGGGGGAACACCGGGGAGCTGTTTTTT. The chain is built from TRBV23-1 and TRBJ2-2; 7 bases are shared with TRBD2. TRBV23-1 is reported as an ORF; its role is uncertain. V was clipped by 9 bases and J by 1 base; unmatched bases: 2. There are 13 residues in the CDR3.

CDR3 bases: TGCGCCAGCAGCACCCCGACAGGGGCAGGTGAAGCTTTCTTT. Its translation: CASSTPTGAGEAFF. The rearrangement links TRBV4-1 to TRBJ1-1, with 8 bases identical to TRBD1. Germline CDR1 and CDR2: MGHRA and YSYEKL. V shed 5 bases, J shed 7 bases, and the junction held 9 bases outside the gene matches. This CDR3 region has 14 residues.

The CDR3 loop reads CASSVSTAEKLFF. Here the CDR3 DNA reads TGTGCCAGCAGCGTCTCGACGGCTGAAAAACTGTTTTTT. This chain joins TRBV7-2 and TRBJ1-4; no definite D call. Germline CDR1 and CDR2: SGHTA and FQGNSA. The ends were cut back, 5 bases at V and 7 bases at J, with 11 bases in the middle. The CDR3 sequence is 13 residues long.

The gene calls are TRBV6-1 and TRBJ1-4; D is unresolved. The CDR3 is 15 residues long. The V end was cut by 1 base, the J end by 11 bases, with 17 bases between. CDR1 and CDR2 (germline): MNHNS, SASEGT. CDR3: CASSEELGVSGKLFF. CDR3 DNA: TGTGCCAGCAGTGAAGAATTAGGCGTAAGTGGGAAACTGTTTTTT.